The clone carrying this T cell receptor beta chain showed up just a few times. Its antigen is currently unknown. Template switching (which added a universal primer site) was used, and cDNA carried unique molecular identifiers. TCRdb re-called the 5' RACE reads with MiXCR, one entry per CDR3 protein. This sample has 600,000 to 850,000 distinct CDR3 sequences; roughly 18% occur once, and the top ten carry about 12%. This sample was taken from a study of identical twins. Study-wide points: Out-of-frame TCR alpha sharing observed in monozygotic twins exceeded model estimates. Abundant beta clonotypes from cord blood had fewer insertions, unlike memory repertoires, which showed none.

CDR3 length: 17 amino acids. In germline, CDR1 is SQVTM, CDR2 ANQGSEA. The trim removed 6 bases at V and 2 bases at J, leaving 7 bases unmatched. A further study also used this sample, focusing on T cells expressing NK-cell markers. That work adds: Within the sequenced cohort of eight donors, seven exhibited HCMV seropositivity and one was seronegative.

The sequenced sample was PBMCs. This sequence was found in a young woman in good health. The chain carries TRBV29-1 and TRBJ2-1; 16 bases agree with TRBD2. The CDR3 nucleotides read TGCAGCGTCACGGGACTAGCGGGAGGGCGGGCCTACAATGAGCAGTTCTTC. It specifies CSVTGLAGGRAYNEQFF.